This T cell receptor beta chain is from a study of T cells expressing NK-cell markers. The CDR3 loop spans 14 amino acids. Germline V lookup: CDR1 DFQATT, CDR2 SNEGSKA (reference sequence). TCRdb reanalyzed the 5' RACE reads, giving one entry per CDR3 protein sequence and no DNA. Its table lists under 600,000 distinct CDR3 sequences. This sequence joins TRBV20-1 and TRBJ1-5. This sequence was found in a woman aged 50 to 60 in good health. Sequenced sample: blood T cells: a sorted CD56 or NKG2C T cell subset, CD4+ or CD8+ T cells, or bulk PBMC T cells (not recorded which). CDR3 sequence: CSAPEGGGNQPQHF.